Presented here are 17 T cell receptor beta chains from one specimen sequenced in a study of blood T cell repertoires in COVID-19. The repertoire was sequenced with immunoSEQ multiplex PCR; TCRdb's copy has only in-frame clones and lacks some. The profile shows roughly 310,000 clones, about 88% of them singletons. The sequenced sample was PBMCs or T cells enriched from blood (not recorded which). These receptors came from a woman aged 40 to 55 who had recovered from COVID-19.

V usage is TRBV6-5 and J usage is TRBJ1-5; possible D gene TRBD1, 6 bases. This CDR3 spans 15 amino acids. V dropped 6 bases and J dropped 1 base, with 13 bases sitting between them. Germline assignment: CDR1 MNHEY and CDR2 SVGAGI. CDR3: CASSVQGRSNQPQHF. DNA for the CDR3: TGTGCCAGCAGCGTACAGGGTAGGAGCAATCAGCCCCAGCATTTT.

The chain couples TRBV5-4 to TRBJ2-7; D perhaps matches TRBD1 (5 bases). The CDR3 has 14 residues. Germline V gene sequence: CDR1 SGHNT, CDR2 YYREEE (reference sequence). V shed 4 bases and J shed 0 bases, with 11 bases lying between them. CDR3 amino acids: CASSQQVSSYEQYF. The CDR3, as DNA: TGTGCCAGCAGCCAACAGGTCAGCTCCTACGAGCAGTACTTC.

The chain links TRBV19 to TRBJ2-1, with D perhaps matching TRBD2 (7 bases). CDR3 length: 13 amino acids. V dropped 6 bases and J dropped 4 bases, with 10 bases sitting between them. The germline V gene encodes CDR1 LNHDA and CDR2 SQIVND (reference sequence). The CDR3 sequence is CASSGGPYNEQFF. The CDR3 nucleotides read TGTGCCAGTAGCGGGGGGCCTTACAATGAGCAGTTCTTC.

This clone has just a few counts. The gene calls are TRBV5-4 and TRBJ2-3; 10 bases are shared with TRBD2. Germline CDR1 is SGHNT and CDR2 is YYREEE (reference sequence). The CDR3 has 16 amino acids. Trimming removed 2 bases from V and 0 bases from J; junction bases left unmatched: 3. CDR3 sequence reads: CASSFGLAASTDTQYF. In DNA, the CDR3 is TGTGCCAGCAGCTTTGGACTAGCGGCTAGCACAGATACGCAGTATTTT. Together with reference TRBV5-4 and TRBJ2-3, the CDR3 gives the full variable domain: ETGVTQSPTHLIKTRGQQVTLRCSSQSGHNTVSWYQQALGQGPQFIFQYYREEENGRGNFPPRFSGLQFPNYSSELNVNALELDDSALYLCASSFGLAASTDTQYFGPGTRLTVL.

DNA for the CDR3: TGTGCCAGCAGCTTAAAAGACAGGGGGCGGACTGAAGCTTTCTTT. Translated: CASSLKDRGRTEAFF. This chain links TRBV5-4 with TRBJ1-1, with 10 bases lining up with TRBD1. The V segment lost 2 bases and the J segment 5 bases; nucleotides outside the gene matches: 6. The CDR3 contains 15 residues. Germline lookup yields CDR1 SGHNT and CDR2 YYREEE (reference sequence).

J is TRBJ1-6 and V is TRBV9; TRBD1 agrees at 7 bases. CDR3 length: 15 residues. The germline V gene encodes CDR1 SGDLS and CDR2 YYNGEE. The J segment lost 5 bases and the V segment lost 0 bases, leaving 2 bases of the junction unmatched. The CDR3 DNA sequence: TGTGCCAGCAGCGTAGAAGGGACAGATAATTCACCCCTCCACTTT. This codes for CASSVEGTDNSPLHF.

Remarks on this clone: At one boundary the junction diverges from the germline segment, which might be a read error. This sequence joins TRBV5-4 and TRBJ1-3, with TRBD1 matching over 7 bases. Germline CDR1 reads SGHNT; CDR2 reads YYREEE (reference sequence). The CDR3 consists of 14 residues. The CDR3 sequence: CASSWDSSRNTIYF. CDR3 bases: TGTGCCAGCAGCTGGGACAGCTCTAGAAACACCATATATTTT.

CDR3: CASSSRLAPSATGELFF. The DNA for the CDR3 is TGTGCCAGCTCCTCCCGACTAGCCCCATCGGCCACCGGGGAGCTGTTTTTT. V and J are TRBV18 and TRBJ2-2; 7 bases are shared with TRBD2. The germline V gene encodes CDR1 KGHSH and CDR2 LQKENI. The CDR3 covers 17 residues. Losses at the gene ends were 6 bases for V and 4 bases for J; bases not matched to a gene: 14.

This chain connects TRBV20-1 to TRBJ1-2, with D unclear. Germline values: CDR1 DFQATT, CDR2 SNEGSKA (reference sequence). Trimming stripped 5 bases from V and 13 bases from J, with 8 bases between. The CDR3 sequence is 8 residues long. This CDR3 reads CSASPLTF. The CDR3 nucleotides read TGCAGTGCTTCCCCCCTCACCTTC.

V and J are TRBV28 and TRBJ2-1; the match to TRBD1 covers 7 bases. Germline CDR1 and CDR2: MDHEN and SYDVKM. The J segment lost 8 bases and the V segment lost 6 bases, leaving 7 bases of the junction unmatched. CDR3 length: 13 residues. CDR3 loop: CASRVGQKYEQFF. The CDR3, as DNA: TGTGCCAGCAGGGTGGGACAGAAGTATGAGCAGTTCTTC.

The rearrangement links TRBV19 to TRBJ2-2; D might be TRBD1 (5 bases). V lost 8 bases to trimming and J lost 0 bases, with 10 bases between them. The CDR3 extends over 14 amino acids. The germline CDR1 and CDR2 sequences are LNHDA and SQIVND (reference sequence). In nucleotides, the CDR3 is TGTGCCAGTTCGGAGACAGCGAACACCGGGGAGCTGTTTTTT. As protein: CASSETANTGELFF.

The chain links TRBV7-9 to TRBJ2-2; D not certain. The CDR3 loop spans 17 amino acids. With 3 bases removed from V and 4 bases from J, the gap between germline ends came to 18 bases. Germline V CDR1 and CDR2: SEHNR, FQNEAQ (reference sequence). The CDR3 nucleotides are TGTGCCAGCAGCTTTTCAGCGAATACCCCATCCACCGGGGAGCTGTTTTTT. Translation gives CASSFSANTPSTGELFF.

The V gene is TRBV7-3, the J gene TRBJ1-2; maybe TRBD1 (6 bases). CDR1 and CDR2 (germline): SGHTA, FQGTGA. The CDR3 loop spans 15 amino acids. Trimming took off 2 bases at V and 2 bases at J, with 12 bases between the two ends. CDR3 loop: CASSLPTDRNYGYTF. As DNA, the CDR3 is TGTGCCAGCAGCTTACCCACGGACAGAAACTATGGCTACACCTTC.

V is TRBV19 and J is TRBJ2-2; 11 nucleotides agree with TRBD2. Germline V gene lookup returns CDR1 LNHDA and CDR2 SQIVND (reference sequence). The CDR3 runs to 15 residues. V was clipped by 4 bases and J by 6 bases; unmatched bases: 4. Here the CDR3 DNA reads TGTGCCAGTAGTAGCACTAGCGGGAGCCCCGGGGAGCTGTTTTTT. Translation: CASSSTSGSPGELFF.

V usage is TRBV10-3 and J usage is TRBJ2-5; TRBD1 aligns across 8 bases. The CDR3 extends over 13 amino acids. Germline-derived CDR1 and CDR2 are ENHRY and SYGVKD. Trimming cost V 6 bases and J 4 bases; bases outside gene matches: 4. The CDR3 spells CAISQGAGETQYF. DNA of the CDR3: TGTGCCATCAGCCAGGGGGCGGGAGAGACCCAGTACTTC.

The CDR3 DNA reads as TGTGCCAGCAGTTCGGACAGTCTCGGCGCATATGGCTACACCTTC. It encodes CASSSDSLGAYGYTF. The chain carries TRBV28 and TRBJ1-2, with D possibly matching TRBD1 (6 bases). Looked up from germline, CDR1 is MDHEN and CDR2 is SYDVKM. The V end lost 4 bases, the J end lost 5 bases, and 17 bases lay between the germline ends. The CDR3 extends over 15 amino acids.

V and J are TRBV19 and TRBJ2-5, with 9 bases that match TRBD1. Germline CDR1 is LNHDA and CDR2 is SQIVND (reference sequence). The trim removed 4 bases at V and 5 bases at J, leaving 5 bases unmatched. There are 14 residues in the CDR3. CDR3 sequence: CASSSGQGLETQYF. The DNA of the CDR3 is TGTGCCAGTAGTAGCGGACAGGGGCTTGAGACCCAGTACTTC.